Following are 24 T cell receptor beta chains from one sample sequenced in a study of immune evolution from preneoplasia to lung adenocarcinoma. Measured with immunoSEQ multiplex PCR; TCRdb has only the in-frame clones, and not every one. The sample contains 20,000 or so clones, about 79% of which appear only once. The sequenced sample consisted of FFPE invasive lung adenocarcinoma tissue. The source is a person between 55 and 69 years old with lung adenocarcinoma.

The chain carries TRBV11-3 and TRBJ2-3, with 9 positions matching TRBD2. The V gene's germline CDR1 is SGHNT and CDR2 YENEEA. The CDR3 runs 15 residues. Germline trimming cut 5 bases from V and 4 bases from J; bases unmatched to any gene: 7. The CDR3 nucleotides are TGTGCCAGCAGCCCGGGACTAGCACGGGCAGATACGCAGTATTTT. Its translation: CASSPGLARADTQYF. The whole variable domain, remainder taken from reference TRBV11-3 and TRBJ2-3, is EAGVVQSPRYKIIEKKQPVAFWCNPISGHNTLYWYLQNLGQGPELLIRYENEEAVDDSQLPKDRFSAERLKGVDSTLKIQPAELGDSAVYLCASSPGLARADTQYFGPGTRLTVL.

This chain uses TRBV9 with TRBJ2-7; D remains unclear. V shed 4 bases and J shed 4 bases, with 12 bases lying between them. Germline loops: CDR1 SGDLS, CDR2 YYNGEE. This CDR3 contains 13 residues. CDR3 loop: CASSPTIYYEQYF. The DNA of the CDR3 is TGTGCCAGCAGCCCAACGATTTATTACGAGCAGTACTTC.

This chain connects TRBV19 to TRBJ1-4; D remains ambiguous. The CDR3 runs to 14 residues. CDR1 and CDR2 (germline): LNHDA, SQIVND (reference sequence). Between the trimmed V and J ends, which lost 3 bases and 6 bases, there was a span of 11 bases. The CDR3 nucleotides are TGTGCCAGTAGTATCGTGAACACCGATGAAAAACTGTTTTTT. This encodes CASSIVNTDEKLFF.

The chain links TRBV5-5 to TRBJ2-1, with D perhaps TRBD2 (6 bases). The CDR3 loop spans 13 amino acids. Germline CDR1 SGHKS, CDR2 YYEKEE (reference sequence). The V gene lost 5 bases and the J gene lost 4 bases, with 10 bases spanning the gap. The CDR3 DNA follows: TGTGCCAGCAGATGGGACTTGTACAATGAGCAGTTCTTC. Translation gives CASRWDLYNEQFF.

The CDR3 bases are TGTGCTAGTGGTTTGGTACTCGGGGAGGGCTACAATGAGCAGTTCTTC. It specifies CASGLVLGEGYNEQFF. The rearrangement uses TRBV12-5 and TRBJ2-1; TRBD2 matches 7 bases. CDR3 size: 16 residues. Germline-derived CDR1 and CDR2 are LGHNT and FRNRAP. V gave up 0 bases and J gave up 3 bases; unmatched junction bases: 5.

To note about this clone: At one end, the junction sequence differs from germline, possibly due to a read error. V is TRBV29-1 and J is TRBJ2-3; 10 nucleotides match TRBD2. The CDR3 runs 16 residues. CDR1 and CDR2 (germline): SQVTM, ANQGSEA. CDR3 amino acids: CSVETLAGVSTDTQYF. The CDR3 coding sequence is TGCAGCGTTGAAACCCTAGCGGGGGTGAGCACAGATACGCAATATTTT.

The CDR3 sequence is CAWSPGLQLREQYF. For the CDR3, the DNA is TGTGCCTGGAGCCCGGGACTCCAGCTACGGGAGCAGTACTTC. The chain uses TRBV30 and TRBJ2-7; tentative D call: TRBD2 (6 bases). The CDR3 runs 14 residues. Trimming removed 3 bases at V and 7 bases at J, with 19 bases between. The germline gives CDR1 GTSNPN, CDR2 SVGIG (reference sequence).

The rearrangement joins TRBV30 to TRBJ2-4, with 8 positions matching TRBD1. Germline-derived CDR1 and CDR2 are GTSNPN and SVGIG (reference sequence). V shed 1 base, J shed 0 bases, and the junction held 5 bases outside the gene matches. The length of the CDR3 is 16 residues. CDR3 nucleotides: TGTGCCTGGAGTGATTGGACAGGGACAGCCAAAAACATTCAGTACTTC. It translates to CAWSDWTGTAKNIQYF.

This clone was counted a few times. The CDR3 region has the DNA TGTGCCAGCTCACCACAGTCCTACAATGAGCAGTTCTTC. Translated: CASSPQSYNEQFF. The chain recombines TRBV18 with TRBJ2-1; D unresolved. V gave up 1 base and J gave up 1 base, with 2 bases separating them. The CDR3 totals 13 residues. The V gene's germline CDR1 is KGHSH and CDR2 LQKENI.

By share, this clone counts as medium-sized. The chain uses TRBV4-2 and TRBJ2-3; 9 bases fit TRBD2. CDR1 is LGHNA, CDR2 YNFKEQ, per germline. The J segment lost 3 bases and the V segment lost 0 bases, leaving 7 bases of the junction unmatched. CDR3 length equals 17 residues. The CDR3 DNA reads as TGTGCCAGCAGCCAAGATGATAGCGGGGGTGGAACAGATACGCAGTATTTT. It yields the protein CASSQDDSGGGTDTQYF.

The gene calls are TRBV2 and TRBJ2-2; D is unclear. The ends were cut back, 5 bases at V and 7 bases at J, with 5 bases in the middle. The CDR3 spans 11 residues. The V gene's germline CDR1 is SNHLY and CDR2 FYNNEI. The CDR3 region is CASSYHGELFF. CDR3 nucleotides: TGTGCCAGCAGTTATCACGGGGAGCTGTTTTTT.

This chain uses TRBV7-9 with TRBJ2-3; D tentatively fits TRBD1 or TRBD2 (5 bases each). The CDR3 is 13 amino acids. From germline, CDR1 is SEHNR and CDR2 FQNEAQ (reference sequence). The V and J ends lost 4 bases and 5 bases respectively, with 10 bases between them. The CDR3 DNA reads as TGTGCCAGCAGCTGGGACGGAAAAGATACGCAGTATTTT. Translation: CASSWDGKDTQYF.

This clone has only a few counts. The genes are TRBV18 and TRBJ2-5; no clear D. Looked up from germline, CDR1 is KGHSH and CDR2 is LQKENI. The V and J ends lost 6 bases and 4 bases respectively, with 12 bases between them. The CDR3 loop spans 13 amino acids. CDR3 DNA: TGTGCCAGCTCTCCCCCGGGTTCAGAGACCCAGTACTTC. It translates to CASSPPGSETQYF. Together with reference TRBV18 and TRBJ2-5, the CDR3 gives the full variable domain: NAGVMQNPRHLVRRRGQEARLRCSPMKGHSHVYWYRQLPEEGLKFMVYLQKENIIDESGMPKERFSAEFPKEGPSILRIQQVVRGDSAAYFCASSPPGSETQYFGPGTRLLVL.

The rearrangement uses TRBV11-2 and TRBJ2-7; D tentatively fits TRBD1 or TRBD2 (5 bases each). The germline CDR1 and CDR2 sequences are SGHAT and FQNNGV. CDR3 length equals 17 residues. V lost 5 bases and J 1 base, leaving 21 bases between the germline ends. The CDR3 region has the DNA TGTGCCAGCAGCCCCCGAGTCAGGGAGCGAAGGTCCTACGAGCAGTACTTC. Its protein product is CASSPRVRERRSYEQYF.

This chain joins TRBV5-4 and TRBJ1-5; weak D call: TRBD1 (5 bases). Trimming cost V 3 bases and J 5 bases, with 9 bases left between them. The germline V gene encodes CDR1 SGHNT and CDR2 YYREEE (reference sequence). The CDR3 consists of 13 residues. The DNA for the CDR3 is TGTGCCAGCAGCTGGGACGTCGATCAGCCCCAGCATTTT. The encoded protein is CASSWDVDQPQHF. The full variable domain, in which reference TRBV5-4 and TRBJ1-5 provide the parts outside the CDR3, is ETGVTQSPTHLIKTRGQQVTLRCSSQSGHNTVSWYQQALGQGPQFIFQYYREEENGRGNFPPRFSGLQFPNYSSELNVNALELDDSALYLCASSWDVDQPQHFGDGTRLSIL.

The CDR3 is CASSTGQGATQDTQYF. Written as DNA, the CDR3 is TGTGCCAGTAGTACCGGACAGGGGGCAACCCAAGATACGCAGTATTTT. This rearrangement joins TRBV19 to TRBJ2-3; 11 bases map to TRBD1. V lost 4 bases to trimming and J lost 5 bases; unmatched junction nucleotides: 8. In germline, CDR1 is LNHDA, CDR2 SQIVND (reference sequence). The CDR3 is 16 amino acids.

The chain employs TRBV11-2 and TRBJ2-1, with 7 bases aligning to TRBD1. CDR3 length: 15 residues. Per germline, CDR1 SGHAT and CDR2 FQNNGV. The J segment lost 2 bases and the V segment lost 5 bases, leaving 6 bases of the junction unmatched. The CDR3 DNA sequence: TGTGCCAGCAGCCCCCGACAGGGAACCTACAATGAGCAGTTCTTC. This codes for CASSPRQGTYNEQFF.

The gene calls are TRBV28 and TRBJ1-1; D ambiguous. CDR3 size: 14 residues. V shed 0 bases and J shed 0 bases, with 5 bases lying between them. CDR1 is MDHEN and CDR2 is SYDVKM in the germline V gene. CDR3 loop: CASSLWRVNTEAFF. The CDR3 nucleotides are TGTGCCAGCAGTTTATGGAGGGTGAACACTGAAGCTTTCTTT.

J is TRBJ1-2 and V is TRBV4-2; TRBD1 is a possible D gene (5 bases). V gave up 0 bases and J gave up 5 bases, with 22 bases separating them. The CDR3 runs 18 residues. CDR1 and CDR2 (germline): LGHNA, YNFKEQ. Here the CDR3 DNA reads TGTGCCAGCAGCCAAGAGCCGAGCCGGGGCCTCCTTCCTTATGGCTACACCTTC. This gives the protein CASSQEPSRGLLPYGYTF.

The CDR3: CASSLSGTDTQYF. CDR3 DNA: TGCGCCAGCAGCCTAAGCGGGACAGATACGCAGTATTTT. The V gene is TRBV5-1, the J gene TRBJ2-3; TRBD2 is a possible D gene (6 bases). Germline V gene sequence: CDR1 SGHRS, CDR2 YFSETQ. The CDR3 covers 13 residues. Deletions cut 4 bases from V and 3 bases from J, with 9 bases between.

This clone was seen only once. The chain carries TRBV28 and TRBJ2-6, with D tentatively TRBD2 (5 bases). Per germline, CDR1 MDHEN and CDR2 SYDVKM. Between the trimmed V and J ends, which lost 5 bases and 4 bases, there was a span of 12 bases. The CDR3 totals 15 residues. The CDR3 reads CASSTTRVGANVLTF. CDR3 coding DNA: TGTGCCAGCAGTACCACTAGGGTCGGGGCCAACGTCCTGACTTTC.

The genes are TRBV7-9 and TRBJ1-2, with 12 bases aligning to TRBD1. The CDR3 is 15 amino acids. Losses at the gene ends were 0 bases for V and 6 bases for J; bases not matched to a gene: 2. Germline-derived CDR1 and CDR2 are SEHNR and FQNEAQ (reference sequence). CDR3 bases: TGTGCCAGCAGCTTAGCGGGGACAGGGGGCAATGGCTACACCTTC. Translating it yields CASSLAGTGGNGYTF.

The chain recombines TRBV28 with TRBJ1-1, with 8 bases fitting TRBD1. The germline V gene encodes CDR1 MDHEN and CDR2 SYDVKM. Unmatched junction bases numbered 8, after V lost 2 bases and J lost 6 bases. CDR3 length equals 15 residues. Here the CDR3 DNA reads TGTGCCAGCAGTTTAGGGGGTACAGGGGGGTCTGAAGCTTTCTTT. Translating gives CASSLGGTGGSEAFF.

The chain uses TRBV19 and TRBJ2-1, with D perhaps being TRBD1 or TRBD2 (5 bases each). The V gene lost 1 base and the J gene lost 7 bases, with 20 bases spanning the gap. The CDR3 runs to 17 residues. CDR1 is LNHDA, CDR2 SQIVND, per germline (reference sequence). The CDR3 DNA sequence: TGTGCCAGTAGTATAGGTTTTCGGGACCAAGGGATTAATGAGCAGTTCTTC. Translation gives CASSIGFRDQGINEQFF.